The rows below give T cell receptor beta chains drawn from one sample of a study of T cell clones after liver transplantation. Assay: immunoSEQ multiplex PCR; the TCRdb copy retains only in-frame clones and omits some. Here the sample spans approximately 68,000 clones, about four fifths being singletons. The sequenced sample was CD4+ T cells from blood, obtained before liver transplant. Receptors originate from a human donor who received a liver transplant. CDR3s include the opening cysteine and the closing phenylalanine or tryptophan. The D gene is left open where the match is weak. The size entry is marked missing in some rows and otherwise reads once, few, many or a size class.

CDR3 DNA: TGTGCCAGCAGTGACCGAGATGAGCAGTACTTC; CDR3 protein: CASSDRDEQYF; J gene: TRBJ2-7; V gene: TRBV6-1; D gene: NA; clone size: once
CDR3 DNA: TGTGCCAGCAGCTCCCGTCGTACCGGGACAGCGGCTGGAAACACCATATATTTT; CDR3 protein: CASSSRRTGTAAGNTIYF; J gene: TRBJ1-3; V gene: TRBV9; D gene: TRBD1; clone size: NA
CDR3 DNA: TGTGCCAGCAGCGCAGATTCTGGAGGCACCGGGGAGCTGTTTTTT; CDR3 protein: CASSADSGGTGELFF; J gene: TRBJ2-2; V gene: TRBV11-3; D gene: NA; clone size: NA
CDR3 DNA: TGCGCCAGCAGCTCCGTCATAGGCTCCTACAATGAGCAGTTCTTC; CDR3 protein: CASSSVIGSYNEQFF; J gene: TRBJ2-1; V gene: TRBV5-1; D gene: NA; clone size: NA
CDR3 DNA: TGTGCCAGCAGCCTCGGGGCCTCTGGGAGCTATGGCTACACCTTC; CDR3 protein: CASSLGASGSYGYTF; J gene: TRBJ1-2; V gene: TRBV7-9; D gene: NA; clone size: NA
CDR3 DNA: TGTGCCAGCAGCCATCTCGCTTCGGGGACCGGGGAGCTGTTTTTT; CDR3 protein: CASSHLASGTGELFF; J gene: TRBJ2-2; V gene: TRBV28; D gene: NA; clone size: NA
CDR3 DNA: TGTGCCAGCAGTTTAAACCCGGGCCGGATTACCTACGAGCAGTACTTC; CDR3 protein: CASSLNPGRITYEQYF; J gene: TRBJ2-7; V gene: TRBV28; D gene: NA; clone size: NA
CDR3 DNA: TGTGCCAGCTCACATGATTGGGCGGCATCCTACGAGCAGTACTTC; CDR3 protein: CASSHDWAASYEQYF; J gene: TRBJ2-7; V gene: TRBV18; D gene: NA; clone size: NA
CDR3 DNA: TGTGCCAGCAGTGAAGGGCGACTAGCGGGAGGGTGGGAGACCCAGTACTTC; CDR3 protein: CASSEGRLAGGWETQYF; J gene: TRBJ2-5; V gene: TRBV2; D gene: TRBD2; clone size: NA
CDR3 DNA: TGTGCCAGCAGTCCCGACAGAAGCGGCTACACCTTC; CDR3 protein: CASSPDRSGYTF; J gene: TRBJ1-2; V gene: TRBV28; D gene: NA; clone size: NA